These 5 T cell receptor beta chains were sequenced from one sample in a study of OX40 agonist ivuxolimab in advanced cancers. The assay was immunoSEQ multiplex PCR, and TCRdb's table has in-frame clones only and misses some. The sample has roughly 48,000 clones, 84% seen once. The starting material was CD4+ or CD8+ T cells sorted from blood, obtained in a trial of the OX40 agonist ivuxolimab. All receptors come from an adult with an advanced solid tumor such as melanoma, head and neck, liver or kidney cancer.

The chain combines TRBV10-3 with TRBJ2-1, with TRBD2 identical over 12 bases. V shed 7 bases and J 3 bases; nucleotides not matched to a gene: 4. Germline V gene lookup returns CDR1 ENHRY and CDR2 SYGVKD. The CDR3 length is 15 residues. The CDR3 sequence is CAIKASGGDYNEQFF. For the CDR3, the DNA is TGTGCCATCAAGGCTAGCGGGGGGGACTACAATGAGCAGTTCTTC.

The chain has TRBV6-5 and TRBJ1-4; the D gene is possibly TRBD1 (6 bases). V was pared by 0 bases and J by 7 bases, with 15 bases between. CDR1 and CDR2 (germline): MNHEY, SVGAGI. There are 16 residues in the CDR3. Here the CDR3 reads CASSYSKRGAGEKLFF. The DNA of the CDR3 is TGTGCCAGCAGTTACTCGAAGCGGGGGGCGGGTGAAAAACTGTTTTTT.

The CDR3: CASSGSTSGKIDTQYF. As DNA, the CDR3 is TGTGCCAGCTCGGGTTCGACTAGCGGGAAGATAGATACGCAGTATTTT. The chain combines TRBV18 with TRBJ2-3; 11 bases align to TRBD2. Germline assignment: CDR1 KGHSH and CDR2 LQKENI. The V gene end was trimmed by 6 bases and the J gene end by 5 bases; junction bases not matched to a gene: 10. The CDR3 runs to 16 residues.

This chain links TRBV4-3 with TRBJ2-7, with D maybe TRBD2 (7 bases). The CDR3 length is 15 residues. Deletions cut 0 bases from V and 7 bases from J, with 16 bases between. Germline values: CDR1 LGHNA, CDR2 YSLEER. The CDR3 DNA reads as TGCGCCAGCAGCCAAGATGTGGGAGGGGGAGGGGAGCAGTACTTC. It yields the protein CASSQDVGGGGEQYF.

CDR3: CASSVQGSTDTQYF. As DNA, the CDR3 is TGTGCCAGCAGCGTACAGGGGTCGACAGATACGCAGTATTTT. The chain uses TRBV7-2 and TRBJ2-3, with TRBD1 matching over 7 bases. This CDR3 comprises 14 residues. CDR1 is SGHTA and CDR2 is FQGNSA in the germline V gene. V was clipped by 5 bases and J by 3 bases; unmatched bases: 5.